These T cell receptor beta chains were read from a single sample in a study of response to subunit inactivated influenza vaccine. TCRdb independently ran MiXCR on the RT-PCR reads; one entry per CDR3 protein. This sample has approximately 730,000 distinct CDR3 sequences, with more than 11% found just once. The input for sequencing was PBMCs from blood, taken around 15 days before vaccination. Receptor source: a man in his fifties who received an inactivated influenza vaccine. CDR3s include the opening cysteine and the closing phenylalanine or tryptophan. D genes are given only for firm matches. The size entry is marked missing in some rows and otherwise reads once, few, many or a size class.

j_call | d_call | v_call | cdr3_length | clone_size | cdr3_nt | cdr3_aa
TRBJ2-2 | NA | TRBV7-8 | 14 | many | TGTGCCAGCAAAATGAGGGACATCGCCGGGGAGCTGTTTTTT | CASKMRDIAGELFF
TRBJ2-7 | NA | TRBV2 | 8 | NA | TGTGCCAGCAGCCCCGCGTACTTC | CASSPAYF
TRBJ2-1 | NA | TRBV18 | 17 | few | TGTGCCAGCTCACCGCTTGGCCTCCTCCCTAACTACAATGAGCAGTTCTTC | CASSPLGLLPNYNEQFF
TRBJ1-1 | TRBD1 | TRBV15 | 15 | NA | TGTGCCACCAGCAAAGGGACAGGGCCGGCTATGGACGCTTTCTTT | CATSKGTGPAMDAFF
TRBJ1-5 | NA | TRBV20-1 | 15 | NA | TGCAGTGCTAGAGATCCCTGGGGGAGCAATCAGCCCCAGCATTTT | CSARDPWGSNQPQHF
TRBJ1-1 | NA | TRBV6-1 | 14 | few | TGTGCCAGCAGGGGAGGTATTTCGGGCACTGAAGCTTTCTTT | CASRGGISGTEAFF
TRBJ2-1 | TRBD2 | TRBV7-2 | 15 | NA | TGTGCCAGCAGCTTAGTGAGCGGGGGGGCCAATGAGCAGTTCTTC | CASSLVSGGANEQFF
TRBJ2-2 | NA | TRBV20-1 | 15 | NA | TGCAGTGCTAGACTCCGGGGGCGCGACACCGGGGAGCTGTTTTTT | CSARLRGRDTGELFF
TRBJ2-1 | NA | TRBV30 | 13 | few | TGTGCCTGGAGCCCCATGGTCTACAATGAGCAGTTCTTC | CAWSPMVYNEQFF
TRBJ1-5 | TRBD1 | TRBV9 | 18 | NA | TGTGCCAGCAGCCCCTCGGACAGGGCGGGGGATACATATCAGCCCCAGCATTTT | CASSPSDRAGDTYQPQHF
TRBJ1-1 | NA | TRBV20-1 | 8 | few | TGCAGTGCGGGGGGAGCTTTCTTT | CSAGGAFF
TRBJ2-3 | NA | TRBV2 | 14 | few | TGTGCCAGCGCAGGCCGGGGGAGCACAGATACGCAGTATTTT | CASAGRGSTDTQYF
TRBJ2-7 | NA | TRBV11-2 | 13 | NA | TGTGCCAGCAGCTTACGCCAGCCCCAGTTTATCTTCTTC | CASSLRQPQFIFF
TRBJ2-7 | TRBD1 | TRBV20-1 | 16 | NA | TGCAGTGCTAGACCCAACCCTGACAGGGCGGCCTACGAGCAGTACTTC | CSARPNPDRAAYEQYF
TRBJ1-4 | TRBD1 | TRBV10-3 | 13 | NA | TGTGCCACCGCGGGACAGCCTAATGAAAAACTGTTTTTT | CATAGQPNEKLFF
TRBJ2-2 | NA | TRBV20-1 | 14 | NA | TGCAGTGCCGCCCCACCGATTAACACCGGGGAGCTGTTTTTT | CSAAPPINTGELFF
TRBJ2-5 | NA | TRBV21-1 | 16 | NA | TGTGCCAGCAGCAAAGCGTCAGGGTTAATGCGGGAGACCCAGTACTTC | CASSKASGLMRETQYF
TRBJ2-7 | NA | TRBV12-3/TRBV12-4 | 11 | NA | TGTGCCAGCAGCAGTTCCTTCTGGCAGTACTTC | CASSSSFWQYF